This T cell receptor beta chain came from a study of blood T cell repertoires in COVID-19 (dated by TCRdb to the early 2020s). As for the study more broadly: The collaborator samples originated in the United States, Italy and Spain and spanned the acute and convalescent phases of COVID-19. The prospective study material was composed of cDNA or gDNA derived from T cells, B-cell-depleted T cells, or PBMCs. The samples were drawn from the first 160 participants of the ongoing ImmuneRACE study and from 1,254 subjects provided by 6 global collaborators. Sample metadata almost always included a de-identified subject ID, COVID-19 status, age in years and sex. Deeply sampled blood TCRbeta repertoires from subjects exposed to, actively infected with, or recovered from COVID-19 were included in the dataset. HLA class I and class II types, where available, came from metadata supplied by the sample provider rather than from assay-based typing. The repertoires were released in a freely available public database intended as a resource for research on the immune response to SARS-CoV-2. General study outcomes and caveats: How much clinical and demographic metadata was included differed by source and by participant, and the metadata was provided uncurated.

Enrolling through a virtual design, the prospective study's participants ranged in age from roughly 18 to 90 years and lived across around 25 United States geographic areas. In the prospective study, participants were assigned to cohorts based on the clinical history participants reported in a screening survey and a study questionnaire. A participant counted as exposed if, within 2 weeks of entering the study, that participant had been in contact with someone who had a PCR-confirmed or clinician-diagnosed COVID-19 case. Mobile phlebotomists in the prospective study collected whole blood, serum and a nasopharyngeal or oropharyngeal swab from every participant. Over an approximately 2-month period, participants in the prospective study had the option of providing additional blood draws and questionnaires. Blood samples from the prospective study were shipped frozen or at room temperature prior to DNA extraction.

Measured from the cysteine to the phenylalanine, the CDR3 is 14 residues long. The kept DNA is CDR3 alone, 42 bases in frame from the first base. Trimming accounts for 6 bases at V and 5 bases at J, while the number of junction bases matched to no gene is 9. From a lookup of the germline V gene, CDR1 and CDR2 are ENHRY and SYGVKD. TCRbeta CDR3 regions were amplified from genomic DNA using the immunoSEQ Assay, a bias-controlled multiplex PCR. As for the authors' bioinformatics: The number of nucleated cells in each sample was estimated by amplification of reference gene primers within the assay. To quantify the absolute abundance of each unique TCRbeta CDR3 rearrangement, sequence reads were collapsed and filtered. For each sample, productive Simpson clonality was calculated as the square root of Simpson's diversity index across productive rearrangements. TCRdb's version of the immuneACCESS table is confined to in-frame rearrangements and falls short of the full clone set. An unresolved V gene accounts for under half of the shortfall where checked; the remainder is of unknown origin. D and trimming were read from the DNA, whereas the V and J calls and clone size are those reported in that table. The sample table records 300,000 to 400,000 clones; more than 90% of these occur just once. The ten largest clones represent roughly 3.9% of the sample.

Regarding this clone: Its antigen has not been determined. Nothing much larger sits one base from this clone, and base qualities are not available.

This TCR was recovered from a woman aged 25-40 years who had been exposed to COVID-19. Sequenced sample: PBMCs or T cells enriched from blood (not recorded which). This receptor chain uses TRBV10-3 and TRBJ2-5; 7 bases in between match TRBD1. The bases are TGTGCCATCAGAGGACAGGAGAGATGGGAGACCCAGTACTTC. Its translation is CAIRGQERWETQYF.